One sample yielded the 18 T cell receptor beta chains listed below, sequenced in a study of T cell repertoires in cytomegalovirus infection. These receptors lack a known antigen. MiXCR, run by TCRdb on the reads, gives a single entry per CDR3 protein. The sample records approximately 470,000 distinct CDR3 sequences, approximately 42% being singletons. The sequences come from cultured PBMCs, collected from culture after CMV antigen stimulation. All receptors come from a human donor in good health (CMV status not recorded). Some clones in this sample may be carry-over from other donors' samples.

This rearrangement joins TRBV4-1 to TRBJ2-2; D gene ambiguous. Looked up from germline, CDR1 is MGHRA and CDR2 is YSYEKL. The CDR3 length is 16 residues. The ends were cut back, 0 bases at V and 8 bases at J, with 16 bases in the middle. CDR3 nucleotides: TGCGCCAGCAGCCAAGATCCGTCGGGCTTGTCGGGGGAGCTGTTTTTT. Translation gives CASSQDPSGLSGELFF.

This clonotype turned up a few times. This chain connects TRBV19 to TRBJ1-2; 8 bases fit TRBD1. The CDR3 spans 13 residues. With V trimmed by 5 bases and J by 7 bases, 6 bases remained unmatched. Germline V CDR1 and CDR2: LNHDA, SQIVND (reference sequence). The CDR3 DNA reads as TGTGCCAGTAGTTCCAGGACAGGGCCTGGCTACACCTTC. Its protein product is CASSSRTGPGYTF.

This chain uses TRBV19 with TRBJ2-5; a weak D match, TRBD2 (5 bases). Trimming stripped 3 bases from V and 2 bases from J, with 16 bases between. CDR1 and CDR2 (germline): LNHDA, SQIVND (reference sequence). The CDR3 runs 16 residues. CDR3 residues: CASSISGYQIQETQYF. The CDR3, as DNA: TGTGCCAGTAGTATTTCGGGGTACCAGATACAAGAGACCCAGTACTTC.

This clonotype was observed a single time. The chain is built from TRBV19 and TRBJ2-1, with TRBD2 as a possible D gene (5 bases). V lost 5 bases and J 0 bases, leaving 14 bases between the germline ends. This CDR3 has 16 residues. Germline V lookup: CDR1 LNHDA, CDR2 SQIVND (reference sequence). The chain's CDR3 is CASSASRGSSYNEQFF. CDR3 nucleotide sequence: TGTGCCAGTAGTGCCTCCCGGGGTAGCTCCTACAATGAGCAGTTCTTC.

The rearrangement links TRBV4-1 to TRBJ2-3; 7 bases are shared with TRBD1. The CDR3 has 19 residues. CDR1 and CDR2 from the germline V gene are MGHRA and YSYEKL. V lost 1 base and J lost 1; bases outside the gene matches: 14. The CDR3 here is CASSQALTGRGGGTDTQYF. CDR3 nucleotide sequence: TGCGCCAGCAGCCAAGCCCTGACTGGGCGAGGGGGCGGCACAGATACGCAGTATTTT.

This clonotype was counted only a few times. The chain has TRBV3-1 and TRBJ2-3, with D perhaps matching TRBD2 (7 bases). Trimming stripped 1 base from V and 3 bases from J, with 11 bases between. Germline assignment: CDR1 LGHDT and CDR2 YNNKEL (reference sequence). The CDR3 loop spans 15 amino acids. This CDR3 is CASSQGGGETDTQYF. CDR3 bases: TGTGCCAGCAGCCAAGGGGGGGGCGAGACAGATACGCAGTATTTT.

The gene calls are TRBV12-3 or TRBV12-4 and TRBJ2-3; D ambiguous. Trimming pared 6 bases from V and 5 bases from J, leaving 9 bases between. The CDR3 totals 12 residues. CDR3 protein: CASSPVLDTQYF. Written as DNA, the CDR3 is TGTGCCAGCAGCCCCGTATTAGATACGCAGTATTTT.

This clonotype was seen more than once but under ten times. The V call is TRBV7-8, the J call TRBJ2-2; TRBD1 might be the D (5 bases). Trimming took 5 bases from V and 6 from J, leaving 10 bases between them. Looked up from germline, CDR1 is SGHVS and CDR2 is FQNEAQ. The CDR3 is 13 amino acids. CDR3 nucleotide sequence: TGTGCCAGCAGCGGCAGGGTCGCCGGGGAGCTGTTTTTT. As protein: CASSGRVAGELFF.

This clonotype was detected only a few times. This sequence joins TRBV10-3 and TRBJ2-3; TRBD2 matches 15 bases. This CDR3 is 18 amino acids long. In germline, CDR1 is ENHRY, CDR2 SYGVKD. Trimming removed 2 bases from V and 5 bases from J; junction bases left unmatched: 8. CDR3 in amino acids: CAISEGIGTSGRLDTQYF. The CDR3 DNA reads TGTGCCATCAGTGAGGGGATTGGGACTAGCGGGAGGCTAGATACGCAGTATTTT.

The V and J genes are TRBV27 and TRBJ2-7; 8 nucleotides agree with TRBD2. The CDR3 spans 14 residues. The germline V gene has CDR1 MNHEY and CDR2 SMNVEV (reference sequence). V shed 6 bases and J 4 bases; nucleotides not matched to a gene: 8. CDR3 sequence: CASRVASGSYEQYF. CDR3 bases: TGTGCCAGCAGGGTGGCCAGCGGGAGTTACGAGCAGTACTTC.

The chain carries TRBV20-1 and TRBJ1-5; 9 bases line up with TRBD1. The CDR3 sequence is 12 residues long. Trimming at V came to 5 bases and at J to 10 bases, leaving 6 bases not matched to a gene. From germline, CDR1 is DFQATT and CDR2 SNEGSKA (reference sequence). CDR3 region: CSARTGDGPQHF. As DNA, the CDR3 is TGCAGTGCTCGGACAGGGGATGGTCCCCAGCATTTT.

This clonotype was recorded a few times. DNA of the CDR3: TGTGCCAGCAGCCGTGGAGAGGCTGGTGAAAAACTGTTTTTT. Amino acid sequence: CASSRGEAGEKLFF. This chain links TRBV7-9 with TRBJ1-4; no reliable D call. This CDR3 has 14 residues. Germline V gene sequence: CDR1 SEHNR, CDR2 FQNEAQ (reference sequence). The ends were cut back, 5 bases at V and 7 bases at J, with 14 bases in the middle. Full variable domain (rest looked up from reference TRBV7-9 and TRBJ1-4): DTGVSQNPRHKITKRGQNVTFRCDPISEHNRLYWYRQTLGQGPEFLTYFQNEAQLEKSRLLSDRFSAERPKGSFSTLEIQRTEQGDSAMYLCASSRGEAGEKLFFGSGTQLSVL.

This chain joins TRBV20-1 and TRBJ2-3, with 7 bases matching TRBD2. Per germline, CDR1 DFQATT and CDR2 SNEGSKA (reference sequence). The CDR3 has 13 amino acids. After removal of 0 bases from V and 3 bases from J, the junction contained 0 bases not matched to a gene. CDR3 bases: TGCAGTGCTAGAGAGCGGGGGACAGATACGCAGTATTTT. It yields the protein CSARERGTDTQYF.

The genes are TRBV7-6 and TRBJ2-1, with D possibly matching TRBD2 (5 bases). The CDR3 length is 16 residues. V was pared by 1 base and J by 9 bases, with 19 bases between. CDR1 SGHVS and CDR2 FNYEAQ come from the germline V gene. The CDR3 region is CASSLVFRLVEGEQFF. The DNA of the CDR3 is TGTGCCAGCAGCTTAGTCTTCCGACTGGTTGAGGGTGAGCAGTTCTTC.

CDR3 loop: CSARKRAANTGELFF. The CDR3 nucleotides are TGCAGTGCAAGGAAGCGGGCGGCGAACACCGGGGAGCTGTTTTTT. This sequence joins TRBV20-1 and TRBJ2-2; TRBD2 might be the D (6 bases). Trimming removed 6 bases from V and 0 bases from J, with 14 bases in between. This CDR3 is 15 amino acids long. From germline, CDR1 is DFQATT and CDR2 SNEGSKA (reference sequence).

This chain joins TRBV20-1 and TRBJ2-3; 7 bases line up with TRBD2. The trim removed 7 bases at V and 2 bases at J, leaving 15 bases unmatched. This CDR3 has 16 amino acids. CDR1 is DFQATT, CDR2 SNEGSKA, per germline (reference sequence). This CDR3 is CSEGISGGSSTDTQYF. The DNA for the CDR3 is TGCAGTGAAGGGATCTCCGGGGGGTCTTCCACAGATACGCAGTATTTT.

The chain has TRBV6-5 and TRBJ1-1, with TRBD1 identical over 9 bases. The ends lost 3 bases at V and 1 base at J; junction bases unmatched: 9. Germline assignment: CDR1 MNHEY and CDR2 SVGAGI. The CDR3 has 17 amino acids. The CDR3 DNA sequence: TGTGCCAGCAGTTATTTCCCCCCGACAGGGGGGAACACTGAAGCTTTCTTT. Translation gives CASSYFPPTGGNTEAFF.

CDR3 sequence (DNA): TGTGCCAGTGCCGGACAAAACATTCAGTACTTC. The encoded protein is CASAGQNIQYF. The chain couples TRBV19 to TRBJ2-4; D gene uncertain. This CDR3 contains 11 residues. In germline, CDR1 is LNHDA, CDR2 SQIVND (reference sequence). Trimming removed 8 bases at V and 5 bases at J, with 7 bases between.